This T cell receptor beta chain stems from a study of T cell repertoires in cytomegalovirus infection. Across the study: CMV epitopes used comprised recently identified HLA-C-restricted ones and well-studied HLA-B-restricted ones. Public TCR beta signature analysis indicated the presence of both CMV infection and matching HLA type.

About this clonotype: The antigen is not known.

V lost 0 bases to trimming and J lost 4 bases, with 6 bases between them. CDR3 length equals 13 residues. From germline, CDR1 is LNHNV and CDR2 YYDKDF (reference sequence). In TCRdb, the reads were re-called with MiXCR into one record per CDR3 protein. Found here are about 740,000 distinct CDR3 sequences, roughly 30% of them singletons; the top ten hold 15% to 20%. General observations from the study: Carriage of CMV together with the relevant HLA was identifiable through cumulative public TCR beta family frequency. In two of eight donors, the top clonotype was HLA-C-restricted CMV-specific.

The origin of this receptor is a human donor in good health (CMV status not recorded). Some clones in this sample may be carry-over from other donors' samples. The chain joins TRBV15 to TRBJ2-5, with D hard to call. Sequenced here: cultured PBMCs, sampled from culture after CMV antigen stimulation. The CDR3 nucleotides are TGTGCCACCAGCAGAGAGGTCACAGAGACCCAGTACTTC. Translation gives CATSREVTETQYF.